Below, 9 T cell receptor beta chains from the same sample are listed, as sequenced in a study of T cell responses to AZD1222 COVID-19 vaccine. The assay was immunoSEQ multiplex PCR, and TCRdb's table has in-frame clones only and misses some. The sample has 110,000 to 150,000 clones; 92% are singletons. The material sequenced was peripheral blood, taken 28 days after the second AZD1222 dose. These receptors originate from an adult who received the AZD1222 COVID-19 vaccine.

This rearrangement joins TRBV30 to TRBJ1-1, with D possibly TRBD1 on 5 matching bases. The CDR3 covers 12 residues. Deletions cut 8 bases from V and 1 base from J, with 11 bases between. Germline CDR1 is GTSNPN and CDR2 is SVGIG (reference sequence). CDR3 residues: CAGIQENTEAFF. CDR3 DNA: TGTGCCGGGATACAGGAGAACACTGAAGCTTTCTTT.

This chain connects TRBV12-3 or TRBV12-4 to TRBJ1-2, with D perhaps matching TRBD1 (5 bases). The CDR3 is 11 residues long. Trimming pared 5 bases from V and 7 bases from J, leaving 8 bases between. CDR3 in amino acids: CASSDRTGYTF. The CDR3 DNA reads TGTGCCAGCAGTGACAGAACTGGCTACACCTTC.

The genes are TRBV4-1 and TRBJ1-1, with D possibly TRBD1 on 6 matching bases. CDR1 and CDR2 from the germline V gene are MGHRA and YSYEKL. Trimming stripped 1 base from V and 2 bases from J, with 14 bases between. The CDR3 is 16 amino acids. CDR3 coding DNA: TGCGCCAGCAGCCAAGGGTCACAGGGACGAAACACTGAAGCTTTCTTT. The encoded protein is CASSQGSQGRNTEAFF.

The chain carries TRBV5-4 and TRBJ1-6, with D hard to call. V was clipped by 0 bases and J by 7 bases, with 14 bases between them. Germline CDR1 and CDR2: SGHNT and YYREEE (reference sequence). The CDR3 consists of 16 residues. CDR3 sequence reads: CASSLDPRIGNSPLHF. Written as DNA, the CDR3 is TGTGCCAGCAGCTTGGATCCCCGGATAGGGAATTCACCCCTCCACTTT.

DNA for the CDR3: TGTGCCTGGACCGTGCCGGGGGGAGGCCGCACAGATACGCAGTATTTT. This translates into CAWTVPGGGRTDTQYF. The chain recombines TRBV30 with TRBJ2-3; TRBD2 aligns across 7 bases. The CDR3 spans 16 residues. V lost 4 bases, J lost 1 base, and 11 bases stayed unmatched. Germline V lookup: CDR1 GTSNPN, CDR2 SVGIG (reference sequence).

The chain combines TRBV6-2 or TRBV6-3 with TRBJ2-5, with 7 bases fitting TRBD2. The CDR3 totals 15 residues. J gave up 5 bases and V 0 bases, and 6 bases lay outside the gene matches. CDR1 is MNHEY, CDR2 SVGEGT, per germline. The DNA of the CDR3 is TGTGCCAGCAGTTACTCGACGGGGGGTTCGGAGACCCAGTACTTC. The encoded protein is CASSYSTGGSETQYF.

The V gene is TRBV7-2, the J gene TRBJ2-5; the D gene is possibly TRBD1 (6 bases). Germline V lookup: CDR1 SGHTA, CDR2 FQGNSA. The CDR3 contains 11 residues. Trimming cost V 5 bases and J 7 bases, with 8 bases left between them. The CDR3 sequence is CASSLGATQYF. The CDR3 DNA reads TGTGCCAGCAGCCTGGGGGCGACCCAGTACTTC.

This sequence joins TRBV6-1 and TRBJ1-2, with TRBD1 matching 9 bases. J lost 5 bases, V lost 1 base, and 2 bases had no gene match. Germline-derived CDR1 and CDR2 are MNHNS and SASEGT. The CDR3 runs to 14 residues. CDR3 region: CASSEGGTGYGYTF. The CDR3 nucleotides read TGTGCCAGCAGTGAAGGTGGGACAGGGTATGGCTACACCTTC.

This clone was recorded once. The rearrangement uses TRBV12-3 or TRBV12-4 and TRBJ1-2; D gene ambiguous. The CDR3 runs 13 residues. V shed 6 bases and J shed 2 bases, with 10 bases lying between them. The DNA for the CDR3 is TGTGCCAGCAGCCTCGACATGAACTATGGCTACACCTTC. Its translation is CASSLDMNYGYTF.